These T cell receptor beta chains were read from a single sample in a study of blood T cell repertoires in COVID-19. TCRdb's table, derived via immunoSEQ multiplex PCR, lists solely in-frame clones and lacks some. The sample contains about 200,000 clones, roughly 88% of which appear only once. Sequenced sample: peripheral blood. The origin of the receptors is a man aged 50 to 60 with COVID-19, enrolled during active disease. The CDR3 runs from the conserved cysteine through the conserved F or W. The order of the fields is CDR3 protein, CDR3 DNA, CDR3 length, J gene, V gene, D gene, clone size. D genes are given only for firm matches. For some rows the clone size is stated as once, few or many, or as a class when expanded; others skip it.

CDR3 protein: CASTETQGSGELFF; CDR3 DNA: TGTGCCAGCACTGAAACCCAGGGTTCCGGGGAGCTGTTTTTT; CDR3 length: 14; J gene: TRBJ2-2; V gene: TRBV2; D gene: .; clone size: .
CDR3 protein: CASSLPGSTDTQYF; CDR3 DNA: TGTGCCAGCAGTCTCCCAGGGAGCACAGATACGCAGTATTTT; CDR3 length: 14; J gene: TRBJ2-3; V gene: TRBV6-2/TRBV6-3; D gene: .; clone size: .
CDR3 protein: CASSIRLAGGYEQYF; CDR3 DNA: TGTGCCAGCAGTATACGGCTAGCGGGGGGCTACGAGCAGTACTTC; CDR3 length: 15; J gene: TRBJ2-7; V gene: TRBV27; D gene: TRBD2; clone size: .
CDR3 protein: CASSQAGQHIQNTEAFF; CDR3 DNA: TGTGCCAGCAGCCAAGCTGGACAGCATATACAGAACACTGAAGCTTTCTTT; CDR3 length: 17; J gene: TRBJ1-1; V gene: TRBV4-2; D gene: .; clone size: .
CDR3 protein: CASSQGQGSATIYF; CDR3 DNA: TGTGCCAGCAGCCAAGGACAGGGGTCCGCGACCATATATTTT; CDR3 length: 14; J gene: TRBJ1-3; V gene: TRBV3-1/TRBV3-2; D gene: TRBD1; clone size: few
CDR3 protein: CASSPPHRGYTEAFF; CDR3 DNA: TGTGCCAGCAGCCCCCCTCACAGGGGGTACACTGAAGCTTTCTTT; CDR3 length: 15; J gene: TRBJ1-1; V gene: TRBV12-1; D gene: .; clone size: .
CDR3 protein: CSVEDRSRARYEQYF; CDR3 DNA: TGCAGCGTTGAAGATCGGAGCAGGGCCCGCTACGAGCAGTACTTC; CDR3 length: 15; J gene: TRBJ2-7; V gene: TRBV29-1; D gene: .; clone size: .
CDR3 protein: CASSLAGGSRAGELFF; CDR3 DNA: TGCGCCAGCAGCTTGGCTGGCGGGAGTCGAGCCGGGGAGCTGTTTTTT; CDR3 length: 16; J gene: TRBJ2-2; V gene: TRBV5-1; D gene: TRBD2; clone size: few
CDR3 protein: CSAQWGSGGRETQYF; CDR3 DNA: TGCAGCGCACAGTGGGGTTCAGGGGGCAGGGAGACCCAGTACTTC; CDR3 length: 15; J gene: TRBJ2-5; V gene: TRBV29-1; D gene: TRBD1; clone size: .
CDR3 protein: CASSLGGGQGLPETQYF; CDR3 DNA: TGTGCCAGCAGCTTAGGTGGGGGACAGGGGCTCCCCGAGACCCAGTACTTC; CDR3 length: 17; J gene: TRBJ2-5; V gene: TRBV7-2; D gene: TRBD1; clone size: .
CDR3 protein: CATSRDRVKAEQYF; CDR3 DNA: TGTGCCACCAGCAGAGATCGGGTCAAGGCTGAGCAGTACTTC; CDR3 length: 14; J gene: TRBJ2-7; V gene: TRBV15; D gene: .; clone size: .
CDR3 protein: CASSFRTGASYEQYF; CDR3 DNA: TGTGCCAGCAGCTTCCGGACAGGGGCCTCCTACGAGCAGTACTTC; CDR3 length: 15; J gene: TRBJ2-7; V gene: TRBV9; D gene: TRBD1; clone size: .
CDR3 protein: CASSQLPGQGFYEQYF; CDR3 DNA: TGTGCCAGCAGCCAACTCCCGGGACAGGGTTTTTACGAGCAGTACTTC; CDR3 length: 16; J gene: TRBJ2-7; V gene: TRBV3-1/TRBV3-2; D gene: TRBD1; clone size: .
CDR3 protein: CASSPFLGVGNQPQHF; CDR3 DNA: TGTGCCAGCAGCCCCTTTCTGGGAGTAGGCAATCAGCCCCAGCATTTT; CDR3 length: 16; J gene: TRBJ1-5; V gene: TRBV7-2; D gene: .; clone size: .
CDR3 protein: CASSLDRGQGGELFF; CDR3 DNA: TGTGCCAGCAGCCTCGACCGAGGACAGGGCGGGGAGCTGTTTTTT; CDR3 length: 15; J gene: TRBJ2-2; V gene: TRBV5-6; D gene: TRBD1; clone size: .
CDR3 protein: CASSYLSGGLRTDTQYF; CDR3 DNA: TGTGCCAGCAGCTACCTCTCGGGGGGACTTCGCACAGATACGCAGTATTTT; CDR3 length: 17; J gene: TRBJ2-3; V gene: TRBV7-9; D gene: TRBD2; clone size: .
CDR3 protein: CASSRQGQGQYF; CDR3 DNA: TGTGCCAGCAGCCGACAGGGGCAGGGGCAGTACTTC; CDR3 length: 12; J gene: TRBJ2-7; V gene: TRBV28; D gene: TRBD1; clone size: .
CDR3 protein: CATSDFTGAHSNQPQHF; CDR3 DNA: TGTGCCACCAGTGATTTTACAGGGGCACATAGCAATCAGCCCCAGCATTTT; CDR3 length: 17; J gene: TRBJ1-5; V gene: TRBV24-1; D gene: TRBD1; clone size: .
CDR3 protein: CASSRAGVTGDTQYF; CDR3 DNA: TGTGCCAGCAGTCGGGCGGGAGTCACAGGGGATACGCAGTATTTT; CDR3 length: 15; J gene: TRBJ2-3; V gene: TRBV6-5; D gene: .; clone size: once
CDR3 protein: CASSGPGTAYGYTF; CDR3 DNA: TGTGCCAGCAGCGGCCCCGGGACAGCCTATGGCTACACCTTC; CDR3 length: 14; J gene: TRBJ1-2; V gene: TRBV2; D gene: TRBD1; clone size: few
CDR3 protein: CASSLSGDTEAFF; CDR3 DNA: TGTGCCAGCAGCTTATCGGGGGATACTGAAGCTTTCTTT; CDR3 length: 13; J gene: TRBJ1-1; V gene: TRBV11-1; D gene: .; clone size: .
CDR3 protein: CASSLSISGLRAQYF; CDR3 DNA: TGTGCCAGCAGCTTATCTATAAGTGGGTTACGGGCCCAGTACTTC; CDR3 length: 15; J gene: TRBJ2-5; V gene: TRBV7-2; D gene: .; clone size: .
CDR3 protein: CASSLDLAGMAYEQYF; CDR3 DNA: TGCGCCAGCAGCTTGGACTTAGCGGGCATGGCCTACGAGCAGTACTTC; CDR3 length: 16; J gene: TRBJ2-7; V gene: TRBV5-1; D gene: TRBD2; clone size: .
CDR3 protein: CASSFHSNQPQHF; CDR3 DNA: TGTGCCAGCAGCTTCCATAGCAATCAGCCCCAGCATTTT; CDR3 length: 13; J gene: TRBJ1-5; V gene: TRBV11-2; D gene: .; clone size: .
CDR3 protein: CASSAGGAHNEQFF; CDR3 DNA: TGTGCCAGCAGCGCCGGGGGGGCCCACAATGAGCAGTTCTTC; CDR3 length: 14; J gene: TRBJ2-1; V gene: TRBV2; D gene: TRBD2; clone size: .
CDR3 protein: CASSPTLAGGFDTQYF; CDR3 DNA: TGTGCCAGCAGCCCAACTTTAGCGGGGGGTTTTGATACGCAGTATTTT; CDR3 length: 16; J gene: TRBJ2-3; V gene: TRBV11-2; D gene: TRBD2; clone size: .
CDR3 protein: CASRPGELDGYTF; CDR3 DNA: TGTGCCAGCAGACCAGGGGAGTTGGATGGCTACACCTTC; CDR3 length: 13; J gene: TRBJ1-2; V gene: TRBV28; D gene: .; clone size: .
CDR3 protein: CASSQPPGGAYEQYF; CDR3 DNA: TGCGCCAGCAGTCAACCCCCAGGGGGCGCATACGAGCAGTACTTC; CDR3 length: 15; J gene: TRBJ2-7; V gene: TRBV23-1; D gene: TRBD1; clone size: .
CDR3 protein: CASSQVSRVRYNEQFF; CDR3 DNA: TGTGCCAGCAGCCAAGTATCCAGGGTAAGGTACAATGAGCAGTTCTTC; CDR3 length: 16; J gene: TRBJ2-1; V gene: TRBV14; D gene: .; clone size: .
CDR3 protein: CASSGLRRYNEQFF; CDR3 DNA: TGTGCCAGCAGTGGTCTCAGGCGATACAATGAGCAGTTCTTC; CDR3 length: 14; J gene: TRBJ2-1; V gene: TRBV2; D gene: .; clone size: .
CDR3 protein: CASSEQGNTIYF; CDR3 DNA: TGTGCCAGCAGTGAACAAGGAAACACCATATATTTT; CDR3 length: 12; J gene: TRBJ1-3; V gene: TRBV2; D gene: .; clone size: .
CDR3 protein: CASSSDREGNTIYF; CDR3 DNA: TGTGCCAGCAGCTCTGACAGGGAAGGAAACACCATATATTTT; CDR3 length: 14; J gene: TRBJ1-3; V gene: TRBV7-2; D gene: TRBD1; clone size: .
CDR3 protein: CASSEVREQYF; CDR3 DNA: TGTGCCAGCAGTGAAGTGCGGGAGCAGTACTTC; CDR3 length: 11; J gene: TRBJ2-7; V gene: TRBV2; D gene: .; clone size: .
CDR3 protein: CASSLRGGLTDTQYF; CDR3 DNA: TGCGCCAGCAGCTTGAGGGGGGGCCTCACAGATACGCAGTATTTT; CDR3 length: 15; J gene: TRBJ2-3; V gene: TRBV5-1; D gene: .; clone size: .
CDR3 protein: CASSVINTEAFF; CDR3 DNA: TGTGCCAGCAGCGTAATTAACACTGAAGCTTTCTTT; CDR3 length: 12; J gene: TRBJ1-1; V gene: TRBV2; D gene: .; clone size: few
CDR3 protein: CASRSTGARSYEQYF; CDR3 DNA: TGTGCCAGCAGAAGTACAGGGGCCAGGTCCTACGAGCAGTACTTC; CDR3 length: 15; J gene: TRBJ2-7; V gene: TRBV6-5; D gene: TRBD1; clone size: .
CDR3 protein: CASSPLRGQISGNTIYF; CDR3 DNA: TGTGCCAGCTCACCGCTACGCGGACAGATCTCTGGAAACACCATATATTTT; CDR3 length: 17; J gene: TRBJ1-3; V gene: TRBV18; D gene: .; clone size: .
CDR3 protein: CASRSGDLYNSPLHF; CDR3 DNA: TGTGCCAGCAGATCGGGGGACCTTTATAATTCACCCCTCCACTTT; CDR3 length: 15; J gene: TRBJ1-6; V gene: TRBV27; D gene: .; clone size: .
CDR3 protein: CASSGSGRENSEQFF; CDR3 DNA: TGTGCCAGCAGCGGTAGTGGGCGGGAGAACAGTGAGCAGTTCTTC; CDR3 length: 15; J gene: TRBJ2-1; V gene: TRBV7-6; D gene: TRBD2; clone size: .
CDR3 protein: CASSQGTGGQADTQYF; CDR3 DNA: TGCGCCAGCAGCCAGGGGACAGGGGGCCAAGCAGATACGCAGTATTTT; CDR3 length: 16; J gene: TRBJ2-3; V gene: TRBV5-1; D gene: TRBD1; clone size: once